The clone carrying this T cell receptor beta chain was found a few times. The record originates from a study of blood T cells in healthy people across ages. V trimming: 6 bases; J trimming: 8 bases; junction bases outside the gene matches: 9. The CDR3 totals 15 residues. Then a second PCR, running roughly 7 to 11 cycles, was carried out with a sample-barcoded 5' primer and a J-beta primer mix. Using its own MiXCR run on the 5' RACE reads, TCRdb lists one record per CDR3 protein. The data hold about 780,000 distinct CDR3 sequences, with more than 25% observed a single time. The data also belong to a second study, concerning T cells of mothers and their children.

The specimen was blood. The chain joins TRBV12-3 or TRBV12-4 to TRBJ2-1; 11 bases are shared with TRBD1. The clonotype was recovered from a boy aged 5-17 years in good health. Written as DNA, the CDR3 is TGTGCCAGCAGGGGCCGGGACAGGGGGGAGGATGAGCAGTTCTTC. It encodes CASRGRDRGEDEQFF.